This TCR beta chain was identified during a study of blood T cell repertoires in COVID-19 (dated by TCRdb to 2018 to 2021). Describing the broader study: Collaborator samples came from the United States, Italy and Spain and covered acute and convalescent phases of COVID-19. The samples were drawn from two sources: the first 160 participants of the ongoing ImmuneRACE study, and fewer than 1,500 subjects contributed by 6 global collaborators. The repertoires were released in a freely available public database meant as a resource for research on the immune response to SARS-CoV-2. The sample metadata nearly always contained a de-identified subject ID, COVID-19 status, age in years and sex. The dataset comprised deeply sampled blood TCRbeta repertoires from subjects exposed to, actively infected with, or recovered from COVID-19. Where HLA class I and class II types were available, the types were taken from metadata supplied by the sample provider, not from assay-based typing. The prospective study material was composed of cDNA or gDNA derived from T cells, B-cell-depleted T cells, or PBMCs.

On the study overall, not on this receptor specifically: The quantity of clinical and demographic metadata differed by source and by participant and was supplied without curation.

The immunoSEQ Assay, a bias-controlled multiplex PCR, was used to amplify TCRbeta CDR3 regions from genomic DNA. As for the authors' bioinformatics: The number of nucleated cells in each sample was estimated by amplification of reference gene primers within the assay. To quantify the absolute abundance of each unique TCRbeta CDR3 rearrangement, sequence reads were collapsed and filtered. For each sample, productive Simpson clonality was calculated as the square root of Simpson's diversity index over productive rearrangements. TCRdb took over this immuneACCESS table, retaining in-frame rearrangements with V and J assigned. Such tables are incomplete; in checked studies, under half of the missing clones stem from an unresolved V gene, and the remainder is unexplained. V, J and clone size derive from that table, while D and trimming were established from the DNA sequence. The sample table lists roughly 220,000 clones, 80% to 90% of them with a count of one. The ten largest clones capture over 2.5% of the sample.

Samples from volunteer blood donors who had recovered from COVID-19 were contributed by a second Seattle source. Collaborating institutions collected whole blood in K2EDTA tubes following their own protocols. Collaborator samples were shipped for TCRbeta analysis as frozen whole blood, isolated PBMCs, or DNA extracted from either sample type. The junction carries 24 bases between V and J, which are trimmed by 2 bases and 7 bases respectively. CDR1 MGHDK and CDR2 SYGVNS are derived from the germline V gene. The CDR3, from cysteine to phenylalanine, totals 18 residues. Only the CDR3 portion is preserved as DNA: 54 bases, with reading frame beginning at the first base. This clone was observed once. Its antigen is not yet known. No clone much larger than this one lies a single base away; base qualities are absent.

Sequencing input: peripheral blood. In this chain, TRBV25-1 is recombined with TRBJ2-1; D gene: possibly TRBD1, on 5 matching bases. The sequence derives from a middle-aged man who had recovered from COVID-19. DNA sequence: TGTGCCAGCAGTGAAGGGTTGGCAGGACAATTAATTAGAAATGAGCAGTTCTTC. Its protein product is CASSEGLAGQLIRNEQFF.